What follows describes a single T cell receptor beta chain. Its antigen is as yet unknown. Germline CDR1 is SGHVS and CDR2 is FQNEAQ. Trimming pared 4 bases from V and 9 bases from J, leaving 15 bases between. This CDR3 has 14 residues. The sample is drawn from a study of shared clonotypes between healthy human individuals. Assay execution took place at the deep level. The assay was immunoSEQ multiplex PCR, and TCRdb's table has in-frame clones only and misses some. The table lists 550,000 to 850,000 clones, 72% of them singletons. Study findings and constraints: Rarefaction demonstrated incomplete sorted-subset sequencing despite large depth. Naive subsets typically showed greater estimated richness than memory subsets.

Sequencing input: memory CD4+ T cells sorted from blood. As for subset: CD45RA-negative fraction. This rearrangement joins TRBV7-8 to TRBJ2-2, with D unresolved. This sequence originates from a young woman in good health. This CDR3 reads CASSSALFLRELFF. DNA of the CDR3: TGTGCCAGCAGCTCCGCGCTTTTTCTCAGGGAGCTGTTTTTT.